These T cell receptor beta chains were read from a single sample in a study of kidney transplant recipient with SARS-CoV-2 infection. TCRdb re-called the reads through MiXCR, storing one row per CDR3 protein. The table records 200,000 to 250,000 distinct CDR3 sequences, about 28% of them present only once. Sequencing was performed on a blood sample, taken at baseline and on day 111 from a kidney transplant recipient. The receptors were sampled from a male patient between 25 and 40 years old who had COVID-19 and was a kidney transplant recipient. Some of the T cells might come from the graft donor. Both conserved end residues are trimmed from each CDR3.

cdr3_aa j_call v_call
ASVANVPGKTYGYT TRBJ1-2 TRBV5-4
ASSQTGTGELLAKNIQY TRBJ2-4 TRBV4-1
ASSSNRTLRKTYGYT TRBJ1-2 TRBV3-1
ASSYGTYTEAF TRBJ1-1 TRBV6-5
ASSTRGGTYNEQF TRBJ2-1 TRBV19
SVGLASYNEQF TRBJ2-1 TRBV29-1
ASSSDRGGNQPQH TRBJ1-5 TRBV11-2
ASSQGGVLYGYT TRBJ1-2 TRBV4-1
ATSETGTSRHEQF TRBJ2-1 TRBV24-1
ASSSLRSARKTYGYT TRBJ1-2 TRBV7-4
ASSQGTGESWNYGYT TRBJ1-2 TRBV16
ASSPVEAYEQY TRBJ2-7 TRBV6-8
ASSFRGKCRKTYGYT TRBJ1-2 TRBV7-7
ASSCRSSHGKTYGYT TRBJ1-2 TRBV6-4
ASSPRPDGNTIY TRBJ1-3 TRBV11-2
ASGGTSGFEQY TRBJ2-7 TRBV19
ASSKAFKGRKTYGYT TRBJ1-2 TRBV4-2
ASTRDNSRKTYGYT TRBJ1-2 TRBV5-6
ASKSFGTGESGYT TRBJ1-2 TRBV19
AISTLAGEGTDTQY TRBJ2-3 TRBV10-3
ASNGAACIGKTYGYT TRBJ1-2 TRBV6-2/TRBV6-3
SASGRAHEQY TRBJ2-7 TRBV20-1
AWSGGLDNSPLH TRBJ1-6 TRBV30
ASSLPAGGQIGELF TRBJ2-2 TRBV5-1
ATSASGRNSYNEQF TRBJ2-1 TRBV24-1
ASSWQKRDTQF TRBJ2-1 TRBV13
ASGGTYEQY TRBJ2-7 TRBV5-6
ASSQPIRDGKTYGYT TRBJ1-2 TRBV7-2
ATSRDLHVSLTDTQY TRBJ2-3 TRBV15
ASSVQGRTDTQY TRBJ2-3 TRBV9
ASRGTWGEQY TRBJ2-7 TRBV3-2
ASSFNREGTDTQY TRBJ2-3 TRBV5-1
ASGRPALQGKTYGYT TRBJ1-2 TRBV12-5
AWSRGPNSGNTIY TRBJ1-3 TRBV30
ATRGLAGIRGEQF TRBJ2-1 TRBV12-3/TRBV12-4
ASSLSGISYNEQF TRBJ2-1 TRBV12-3/TRBV12-4
ASSADRGINSPLH TRBJ1-6 TRBV12-3/TRBV12-4
ASSYHAGAGNTIY TRBJ1-3 TRBV6-6
ASSSSGRAGDTQY TRBJ2-3 TRBV19
ASSVHYDLGKTYGYT TRBJ1-2 TRBV11-3
ASSKWLESRKTYGYT TRBJ1-2 TRBV7-6
ASSPRLAGANEQF TRBJ2-1 TRBV11-3
ASSELGGGSYNEQF TRBJ2-1 TRBV6-5
ASSSYVGANEQY TRBJ2-7 TRBV6-5
ASSQEASGDYEQY TRBJ2-7 TRBV4-3
ASSRDGCIGKTYGYT TRBJ1-2 TRBV6-2/TRBV6-3
ASSPTGNYGYT TRBJ1-2 TRBV2
ASRTPGWVLT - TRBV28